Shown below are 15 T cell receptor beta chains from a single sample sequenced in a study of Graves' ophthalmopathy and Graves' hyperthyroidism. RNA transcripts provided the template for amplifying TCR beta CDR3 regions. Following a first-round RT-PCR that used HTBI primers, a second-round multiplex PCR was carried out. TCRdb reprocessed the multiplex PCR reads via MiXCR and lists one record per CDR3 protein. The data contain some 160,000 distinct CDR3 sequences, approximately 40% of them singletons. The sequencing input was peripheral blood. The source of these receptors is a man younger than 45 with Graves' ophthalmopathy.

The chain's CDR3 is CASSVPKGTQYF. CDR3 in DNA: TGTGCCAGCAGTGTCCCCAAGGGGACCCAGTACTTC. The V call is TRBV28, the J call TRBJ2-5; D is unresolved. CDR1 and CDR2 from the germline V gene are MDHEN and SYDVKM. This CDR3 is 12 amino acids long. Trimming took off 5 bases at V and 7 bases at J, with 11 bases between the two ends.

This clonotype came up many times. The chain recombines TRBV28 with TRBJ2-5; possibly TRBD1 or TRBD2 for D (6 bases each). This CDR3 is 14 amino acids long. Per germline, CDR1 MDHEN and CDR2 SYDVKM. Trimming removed 6 bases at V and 5 bases at J, with 16 bases between. The CDR3 DNA reads as TGTGCCAGCAGGATGGGCGGGACACACGAGACCCAGTACTTC. Translating gives CASRMGGTHETQYF. The full variable domain, with the rest looked up from reference TRBV28 and TRBJ2-5, is DVKVTQSSRYLVKRTGEKVFLECVQDMDHENMFWYRQDPGLGLRLIYFSYDVKMKEKGDIPEGYSVSREKKERFSLILESASTNQTSMYLCASRMGGTHETQYFGPGTRLLVL.

This clonotype was counted ten times or more. This chain joins TRBV6-2 or TRBV6-3 and TRBJ1-5, with no clear D. Trimming removed 4 bases from V and 2 bases from J, with 6 bases in between. Germline lookup yields CDR1 MNHEY and CDR2 SVGEGT. The CDR3 sequence is 13 residues long. CDR3 DNA: TGTGCCAGCAGTTGGCCAGGCAATCAGCCCCAGCATTTT. Translated, it gives CASSWPGNQPQHF.

The chain links TRBV24-1 to TRBJ2-6, with D unclear. Trimming pared 4 bases from V and 0 bases from J, leaving 0 bases between. Per the germline V gene, CDR1 is KGHDR and CDR2 is SFDVKD. This CDR3 spans 13 amino acids. CDR3 bases: TGTGCCACCAGTGACTCTGGGGCCAACGTCCTGACTTTC. It encodes CATSDSGANVLTF.

In this sample, this clonotype turned up many times. The V and J genes are TRBV18 and TRBJ2-2, with D tentatively TRBD1 (6 bases). Trimming removed 3 bases at V and 4 bases at J, with 15 bases between. Germline values: CDR1 KGHSH, CDR2 LQKENI. The CDR3 is 16 residues long. Here the CDR3 reads CASSPQDRRSTGELFF. The CDR3 nucleotides read TGTGCCAGCTCACCCCAGGACAGAAGGAGCACCGGGGAGCTGTTTTTT. The full variable domain, with the rest looked up from reference TRBV18 and TRBJ2-2, is NAGVMQNPRHLVRRRGQEARLRCSPMKGHSHVYWYRQLPEEGLKFMVYLQKENIIDESGMPKERFSAEFPKEGPSILRIQQVVRGDSAAYFCASSPQDRRSTGELFFGEGSRLTVL.

There are many counts of this clonotype. V and J are TRBV7-2 and TRBJ1-3; 8 bases fit TRBD1. The CDR3 covers 15 residues. Germline V lookup: CDR1 SGHTA, CDR2 FQGNSA. The ends lost 5 bases at V and 1 base at J; junction bases unmatched: 4. The CDR3 sequence: CASSDTGGSGNTIYF. CDR3 sequence (DNA): TGTGCCAGCAGCGATACAGGGGGTTCTGGAAACACCATATATTTT.

V is TRBV25-1 and J is TRBJ2-5, with TRBD2 identical over 13 bases. Germline V gives CDR1 MGHDK, CDR2 SYGVNS. The CDR3 runs to 19 residues. V lost 1 base to trimming and J lost 0 bases; unmatched junction nucleotides: 8. Here the CDR3 DNA reads TGTGCCAGCAGTGAATCCCCGGTGACTAGCGGGGGGTACCAAGAGACCCAGTACTTC. This translates into CASSESPVTSGGYQETQYF.

This clonotype has ten or more counts. The chain employs TRBV19 and TRBJ2-7; 7 bases fit TRBD1. This CDR3 spans 16 amino acids. Germline CDR1 is LNHDA and CDR2 is SQIVND (reference sequence). V trimming: 7 bases; J trimming: 0 bases; junction bases outside the gene matches: 12. The CDR3 sequence: CASTPGWGQLSYEQYF. CDR3 bases: TGTGCCAGTACCCCGGGGTGGGGACAGCTCTCCTACGAGCAGTACTTC.

This clonotype was found many times. The V and J genes are TRBV20-1 and TRBJ1-1; no firm D call. The CDR3 has 15 residues. V lost 0 bases and J 3 bases, leaving 14 bases between the germline ends. Germline loops: CDR1 DFQATT, CDR2 SNEGSKA (reference sequence). The CDR3 nucleotides read TGCAGTGCTAGAGATTTCTTGCGGGAAGACACTGAAGCTTTCTTT. It codes for CSARDFLREDTEAFF.

V usage is TRBV7-2 and J usage is TRBJ1-2; D is possibly TRBD1 (5 bases). V was pared by 5 bases and J by 4 bases, with 8 bases between. Germline assignment: CDR1 SGHTA and CDR2 FQGNSA. CDR3 length: 12 residues. The CDR3 here is CASSDDSYGYTF. CDR3 DNA sequence: TGTGCCAGCAGCGACGACAGCTATGGCTACACCTTC.

Many counts were recorded for this clonotype. V usage is TRBV5-1 and J usage is TRBJ2-5, with D perhaps matching TRBD2 (7 bases). The CDR3 runs 15 residues. Germline CDR1 SGHRS, CDR2 YFSETQ. V was clipped by 6 bases and J by 4 bases, with 19 bases between them. The DNA of the CDR3 is TGCGCCAGCACCCAAGGGGGGGAGAGAACAGAGACCCAGTACTTC. This translates into CASTQGGERTETQYF. The whole variable domain, remainder taken from reference TRBV5-1 and TRBJ2-5, is KAGVTQTPRYLIKTRGQQVTLSCSPISGHRSVSWYQQTPGQGLQFLFEYFSETQRNKGNFPGRFSGRQFSNSRSEMNVSTLELGDSALYLCASTQGGERTETQYFGPGTRLLVL.

This clonotype was observed at least ten times. The chain employs TRBV30 and TRBJ2-2; 9 bases agree with TRBD2. With V trimmed by 8 bases and J by 4 bases, 11 bases remained unmatched. The CDR3 consists of 15 residues. Germline loops: CDR1 GTSNPN, CDR2 SVGIG (reference sequence). DNA for the CDR3: TGTGCCCGTACAAAGGGGACTAGCAGCACCGGGGAGCTGTTTTTT. Amino acids: CARTKGTSSTGELFF. The full variable domain, its missing parts supplied by reference TRBV30 and TRBJ2-2, is SQTIHQWPATLVQPVGSPLSLECTVEGTSNPNLYWYRQAAGRGLQLLFYSVGIGQISSEVPQNLSASRPQDRQFILSSKKLLLSDSGFYLCARTKGTSSTGELFFGEGSRLTVL.

This clonotype was observed at least ten times. This sequence joins TRBV27 and TRBJ1-1; no reliable D call. Deletions cut 8 bases from V and 6 bases from J, with 7 bases between. Germline V gene lookup returns CDR1 MNHEY and CDR2 SMNVEV (reference sequence). CDR3 length: 10 residues. The CDR3 coding sequence is TGTGCCAGCGGTCACGCTGAAGCTTTCTTT. This translates into CASGHAEAFF.

The chain recombines TRBV6-1 with TRBJ1-2; the D is unclear. With 6 bases removed from V and 5 bases from J, the gap between germline ends came to 10 bases. Germline values: CDR1 MNHNS, CDR2 SASEGT. CDR3 length equals 12 residues. Here the CDR3 DNA reads TGTGCCAGCAGAGCAGCGAATTATGGCTACACCTTC. It is translated as CASRAANYGYTF.

V gene TRBV6-1 combines with J gene TRBJ2-6, with 7 bases that match TRBD1. The germline V gene encodes CDR1 MNHNS and CDR2 SASEGT. The CDR3 extends over 15 amino acids. J gave up 2 bases and V 6 bases, and 4 bases lay outside the gene matches. CDR3 sequence: CASRNRGTGANVLTF. The CDR3 bases are TGTGCCAGCAGAAACAGGGGAACTGGGGCCAACGTCCTGACTTTC.